In this sample, the clone carrying this T cell receptor (beta chain) turned up a few times. Antigen specificity is unknown. Trimming took off 4 bases at V and 6 bases at J, with 22 bases between the two ends. Germline V gene lookup returns CDR1 SGDLS and CDR2 YYNGEE. This CDR3 is 16 amino acids long. This record belongs to a study of T cells after yellow fever vaccination. For TCR, cDNA came from 5'RACE template switching, which added a universal primer site and UMIs. TCRdb ran MiXCR on the 5' RACE reads and lists one entry per CDR3 protein. Of hundreds of thousands of distinct CDR3 sequences listed, around 12% are singletons. General study results and limits: In post-booster samples, most primary-vaccination clones reappeared (just under 98% CD4, 88% CD8).

The sequence derives from a young man who received the YFV17D yellow fever vaccine. The sample here was PBMCs, taken on the day of the yellow fever booster vaccination. The chain couples TRBV9 to TRBJ1-1, with TRBD1 as a possible D gene (5 bases). CDR3 loop: CASSSHPGGVGAEAFF. CDR3 nucleotide sequence: TGTGCCAGCAGCTCCCATCCCGGGGGGGTCGGCGCTGAAGCTTTCTTT.